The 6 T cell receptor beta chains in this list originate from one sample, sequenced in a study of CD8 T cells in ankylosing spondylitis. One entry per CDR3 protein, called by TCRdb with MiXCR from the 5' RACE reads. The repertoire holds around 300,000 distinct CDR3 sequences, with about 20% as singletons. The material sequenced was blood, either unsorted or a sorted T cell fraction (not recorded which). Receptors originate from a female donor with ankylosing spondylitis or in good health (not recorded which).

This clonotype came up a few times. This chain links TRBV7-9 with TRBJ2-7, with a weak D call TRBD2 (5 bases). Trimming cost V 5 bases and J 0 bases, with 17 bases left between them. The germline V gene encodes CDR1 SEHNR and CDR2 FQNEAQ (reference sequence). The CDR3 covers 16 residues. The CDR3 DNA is TGTGCCAGCAGCCCCGGACTTTTTAGTAGCTCCTACGAGCAGTACTTC. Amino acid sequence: CASSPGLFSSSYEQYF.

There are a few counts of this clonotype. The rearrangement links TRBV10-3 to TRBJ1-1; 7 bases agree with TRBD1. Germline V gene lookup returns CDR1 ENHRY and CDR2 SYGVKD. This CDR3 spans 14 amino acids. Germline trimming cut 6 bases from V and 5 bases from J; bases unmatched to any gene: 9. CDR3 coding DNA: TGTGCCATCAGCCTGACAGGGATAGAGACTGAAGCTTTCTTT. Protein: CAISLTGIETEAFF.

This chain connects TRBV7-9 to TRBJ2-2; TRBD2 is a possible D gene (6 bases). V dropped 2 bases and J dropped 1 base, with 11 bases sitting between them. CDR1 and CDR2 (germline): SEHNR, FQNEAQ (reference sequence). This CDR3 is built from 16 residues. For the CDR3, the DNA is TGTGCCAGCAGCTTAACTCGGGGAGGGAACACCGGGGAGCTGTTTTTT. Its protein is CASSLTRGGNTGELFF.

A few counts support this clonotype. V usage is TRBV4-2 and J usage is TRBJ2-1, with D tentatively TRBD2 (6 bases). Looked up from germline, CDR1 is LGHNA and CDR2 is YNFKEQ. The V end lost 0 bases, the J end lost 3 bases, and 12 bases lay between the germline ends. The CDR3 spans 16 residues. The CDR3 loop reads CASSQDMTGSYNEQFF. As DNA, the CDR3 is TGTGCCAGCAGCCAAGATATGACCGGGAGCTACAATGAGCAGTTCTTC.

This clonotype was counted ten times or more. CDR3 amino acids: CATSRVATYNEQFF. The DNA for the CDR3 is TGTGCCACCAGCAGAGTAGCGACCTACAATGAGCAGTTCTTC. The genes are TRBV15 and TRBJ2-1, with TRBD2 as a possible D gene (5 bases). V was clipped by 1 base and J by 2 bases, with 6 bases between them. Germline V gives CDR1 LNHNV, CDR2 YYDKDF (reference sequence). The CDR3 loop spans 14 amino acids.

The DNA for the CDR3 is TGTGCCAGCAGCGTAGCTCACAGCGGAAACACAGATACGCAGTATTTT. Protein: CASSVAHSGNTDTQYF. The gene calls are TRBV9 and TRBJ2-3; possible D gene TRBD2, 5 bases. The germline V gene encodes CDR1 SGDLS and CDR2 YYNGEE. This CDR3 is 16 amino acids long. V lost 0 bases, J lost 2 bases, and 13 bases lay in between.